Sequencing of this T cell receptor (beta chain) was carried out in a study of cytomegalovirus exposure and HLA in healthy donors. Regarding the study as a whole: Despite most TCR sequences being rare, some public TCRs occurred in many donors. Relative to the approximately 680-donor mean, N-insertions were reportedly fewer in an Asian-associated ancestry cluster in a later analysis.

The PCR employed 60 Vbeta primers together with 13 Jbeta primers. Clones were sequenced by immunoSEQ multiplex PCR, and TCRdb holds only the in-frame ones, with some missing. The repertoire holds 170,000 or so clones, around 80% seen once, with roughly 1.4% in the top ten. The CDR3 has 14 residues. Germline values: CDR1 MNHEY, CDR2 SVGAGI. With 5 bases clipped from V and 5 bases from J, the junction kept 5 bases outside the gene matches. Worth noting for this clone: Its target is not known.

Sequencing was performed on PBMCs. The receptor was derived from a woman younger than 45 in good health and CMV-seropositive. The rearrangement links TRBV6-5 to TRBJ2-3; 9 nucleotides agree with TRBD1. CDR3 loop: CASSPQGARDTQYF. CDR3 coding DNA: TGTGCCAGCAGTCCACAGGGGGCTCGAGATACGCAGTATTTT.